These T cell receptor beta chains were read from a single sample in a study of human T cells and chemical hapten exposure. TCRdb re-called the RACE reads with MiXCR, one entry per CDR3 protein. The table shows roughly 180,000 distinct CDR3 sequences, with 20% to 25% occurring only once. The sample was whole blood, taken in connection with sensitization to the hapten diphenylcyclopropenone (DPC). The receptor source for this set is a woman aged 45-65 years with alopecia areata. Some clones in this sample may be carry-over from other donors' samples. Both conserved end residues are part of each CDR3. D genes are given only for firm matches. Clone size is stated in some rows and not others, as once, few, many or a class when expanded.

>-|16|TRBJ1-4|-|TRBV7-9
TGTGCCAGCAGCCCGCTAAGGACAGTGCCTAATGAAAAACTGTTTTTT
CASSPLRTVPNEKLFF
>-|14|TRBJ2-7|few|TRBV5-1
TGCGCCAGCAGCTTCGAGGGGGGCGCGGGTGAGCAGTACTTC
CASSFEGGAGEQYF
>-|12|TRBJ2-5|few|TRBV29-1
TGCAGCGTCCGGGGTCGGGGAGAGACCCAGTACTTC
CSVRGRGETQYF
>TRBD2|18|TRBJ2-5|-|TRBV7-6
TGTGCCAGCAGCTTATATTATGGACGACTAGCGGGGCAAGAGACCCAGTACTTC
CASSLYYGRLAGQETQYF
>-|14|TRBJ1-6|-|TRBV7-3
TGTGCCAGCAGCTTAGAACAGAATAATTCACCCCTCCACTTT
CASSLEQNNSPLHF
>-|14|TRBJ2-3|few|TRBV2
TGTGCCAGCAGTGAAGCGCGGGTAGCAGATACGCAGTATTTT
CASSEARVADTQYF
>TRBD2|17|TRBJ2-5|-|TRBV7-9
TGTGCCAGCAGCTTAGACGGACTAGCGGCCGCCCAAGAGACCCAGTACTTC
CASSLDGLAAAQETQYF
>-|16|TRBJ2-7|few|TRBV6-5
TGTGCCACTTCGGACCCAGCGGGCAAGTCTGCCTACGAGCAGTACTTC
CATSDPAGKSAYEQYF
>TRBD2|17|TRBJ2-1|-|TRBV4-1
TGCGCCAGCAGCCATCAACTAGCGGGAGTGGGACATTATGAGCAGTTCTTC
CASSHQLAGVGHYEQFF
>-|20|TRBJ1-2|-|TRBV5-5
TGTGCCAGCAGCCAAATTGGAGTGGGTACCGGGTTGATCGGGCTCTATGGCTACACCTTC
CASSQIGVGTGLIGLYGYTF
>TRBD2|18|TRBJ2-1|few|TRBV6-5
TGTGCCAGCAGTTACTCGACGGGACTAGCGGGAGCCCATATTGAGCAGTTCTTC
CASSYSTGLAGAHIEQFF
>-|13|TRBJ2-7|-|TRBV6-2/TRBV6-3
TGTGCCAGCAATGTCGGGGCTCTCTACGAGCAGTACTTC
CASNVGALYEQYF
>-|13|TRBJ2-7|-|TRBV12-3/TRBV12-4
TGTGCCAGCAGATCGACTAACTCCTACGAGCAGTACTTC
CASRSTNSYEQYF
>-|12|TRBJ2-3|few|TRBV9
TGTGCCAGCAGGCCTCACACGGATACGCAGTATTTT
CASRPHTDTQYF
>TRBD2|18|TRBJ2-2|-|TRBV11-3
TGTGCCAGCAGCTTAGCTAGACTAGCGGGAAAAAACTCCGGGGAGCTGTTTTTT
CASSLARLAGKNSGELFF
>-|16|TRBJ2-5|-|TRBV18
TGTGCCAGCTCACCACCGTTCGGGAGTCGAGGGGAGACCCAGTACTTC
CASSPPFGSRGETQYF
>TRBD1|18|TRBJ2-1|-|TRBV6-5
TGTGCCAGCAGTTCCGTGCCGGGTCCCGGGACAGGGGACAATGAGCAGTTCTTC
CASSSVPGPGTGDNEQFF
>-|13|TRBJ1-3|-|TRBV20-1
TGCAGTGCTAGCTCGGCGGTCGGAAACACCATATATTTT
CSASSAVGNTIYF
>TRBD1|13|TRBJ1-1|once|TRBV10-2
TGCGCCAGCAGTGGGGGGACAGGGGAGGCAGCTTTCTTT
CASSGGTGEAAFF
>TRBD1|13|TRBJ1-2|-|TRBV29-1
TGCAGCGTTGGGACAGGCGCACCTTATGGCTACACCTTC
CSVGTGAPYGYTF
>TRBD1|15|TRBJ2-7|few|TRBV6-5
TGTGCCAGCAGTTCGGGACAGGGACGGACCTACGAGCAGTACTTC
CASSSGQGRTYEQYF
>-|15|TRBJ1-4|few|TRBV2
TGTGCCAGCAGTGCCCCGGGCCTGGGAAATGAAAAACTGTTTTTT
CASSAPGLGNEKLFF
>-|16|TRBJ2-2|few|TRBV5-1
TGCGCCAGCAGCTGGGAACGGTCACCAGGGGCCGGGGAGCTGTTTTTT
CASSWERSPGAGELFF
>TRBD2|15|TRBJ2-7|few|TRBV11-2
TGTGCCAGCAGCCTGACGCTAGCGGGAGTAACGGAGCAGTACTTC
CASSLTLAGVTEQYF